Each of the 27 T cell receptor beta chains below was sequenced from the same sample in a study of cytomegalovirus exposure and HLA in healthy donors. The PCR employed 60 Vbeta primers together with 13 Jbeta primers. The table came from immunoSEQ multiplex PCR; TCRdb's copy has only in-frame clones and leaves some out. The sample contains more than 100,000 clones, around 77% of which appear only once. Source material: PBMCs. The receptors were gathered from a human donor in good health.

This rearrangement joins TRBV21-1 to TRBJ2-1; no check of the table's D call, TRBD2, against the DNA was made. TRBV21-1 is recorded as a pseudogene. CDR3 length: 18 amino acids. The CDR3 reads CASSKAAGLAGLYNEQFF. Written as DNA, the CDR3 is TGTGCCAGCAGCAAAGCGGCGGGACTAGCGGGATTGTACAATGAGCAGTTCTTC.

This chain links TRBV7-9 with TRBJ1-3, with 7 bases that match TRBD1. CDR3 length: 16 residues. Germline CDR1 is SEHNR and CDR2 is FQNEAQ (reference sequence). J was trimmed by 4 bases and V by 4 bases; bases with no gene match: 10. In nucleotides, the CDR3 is TGTGCCAGCAGCTCCCAAGGGGGCGAAGTCGGAAACACCATATATTTT. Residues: CASSSQGGEVGNTIYF.

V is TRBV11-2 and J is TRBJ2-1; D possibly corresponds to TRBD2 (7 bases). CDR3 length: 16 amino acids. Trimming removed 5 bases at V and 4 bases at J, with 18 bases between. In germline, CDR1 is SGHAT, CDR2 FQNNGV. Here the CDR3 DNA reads TGTGCCAGCAGCAGGGGGGGTGGGAGGGAGTACAATGAGCAGTTCTTC. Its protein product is CASSRGGGREYNEQFF.

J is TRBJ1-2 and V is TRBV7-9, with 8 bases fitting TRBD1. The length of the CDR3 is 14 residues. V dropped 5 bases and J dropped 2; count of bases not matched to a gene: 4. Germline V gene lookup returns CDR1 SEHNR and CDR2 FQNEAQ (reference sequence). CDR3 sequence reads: CASSLTGGNYGYTF. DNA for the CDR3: TGTGCCAGCAGCCTTACAGGGGGAAACTATGGCTACACCTTC.

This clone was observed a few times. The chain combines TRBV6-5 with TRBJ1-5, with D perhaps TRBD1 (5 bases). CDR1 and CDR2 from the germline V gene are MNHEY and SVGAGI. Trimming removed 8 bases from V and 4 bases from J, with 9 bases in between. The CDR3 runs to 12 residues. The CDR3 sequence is CASGGQNQPQHF. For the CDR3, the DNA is TGTGCCAGCGGCGGACAAAATCAGCCCCAGCATTTT.

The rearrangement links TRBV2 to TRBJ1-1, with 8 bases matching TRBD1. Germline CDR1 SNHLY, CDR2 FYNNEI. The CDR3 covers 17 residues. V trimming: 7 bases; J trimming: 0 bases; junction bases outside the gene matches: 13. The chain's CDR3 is CASTKQGSGGMNTEAFF. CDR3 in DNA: TGTGCCAGCACTAAACAAGGATCAGGGGGCATGAACACTGAAGCTTTCTTT.

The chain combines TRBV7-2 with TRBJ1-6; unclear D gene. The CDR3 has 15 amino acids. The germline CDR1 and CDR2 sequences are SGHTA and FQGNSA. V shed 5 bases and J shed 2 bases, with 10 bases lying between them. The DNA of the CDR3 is TGTGCCAGCAGCATCGGCAGCGCCTATAATTCACCCCTCCACTTT. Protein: CASSIGSAYNSPLHF.

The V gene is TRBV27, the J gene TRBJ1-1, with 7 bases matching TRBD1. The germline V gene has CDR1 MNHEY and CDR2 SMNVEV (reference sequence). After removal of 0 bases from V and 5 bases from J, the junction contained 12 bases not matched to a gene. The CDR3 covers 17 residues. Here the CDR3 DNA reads TGTGCCAGCAGTTTATCTCCCGACAGGGTGGTTAGGACTGAAGCTTTCTTT. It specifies CASSLSPDRVVRTEAFF.

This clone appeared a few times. The CDR3 protein is CASSLGQPNTGELFF. CDR3 coding DNA: TGCGCCAGCAGCTTGGGACAGCCGAACACCGGGGAGCTGTTTTTT. V usage is TRBV5-1 and J usage is TRBJ2-2; perhaps TRBD1 as D (5 bases). Looked up from germline, CDR1 is SGHRS and CDR2 is YFSETQ. V dropped 0 bases and J dropped 0 bases, with 6 bases sitting between them. There are 15 residues in the CDR3.

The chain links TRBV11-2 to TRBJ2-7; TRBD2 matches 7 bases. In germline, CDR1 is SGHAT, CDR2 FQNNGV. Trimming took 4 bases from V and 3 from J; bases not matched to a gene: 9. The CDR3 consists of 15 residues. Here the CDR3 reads CASSSTGGPNYEQYF. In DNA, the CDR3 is TGTGCCAGCAGCTCGACGGGGGGACCAAACTACGAGCAGTACTTC.

CDR3 in amino acids: CASSGRGPSRSYGYTF. CDR3 in DNA: TGTGCCAGCAGTGGCCGAGGCCCCAGCCGGAGCTATGGCTACACCTTC. The V and J genes are TRBV28 and TRBJ1-2, with D uncertain. This CDR3 spans 16 amino acids. Per germline, CDR1 MDHEN and CDR2 SYDVKM. V was cut by 5 bases and J by 4 bases, with 20 bases left in between.

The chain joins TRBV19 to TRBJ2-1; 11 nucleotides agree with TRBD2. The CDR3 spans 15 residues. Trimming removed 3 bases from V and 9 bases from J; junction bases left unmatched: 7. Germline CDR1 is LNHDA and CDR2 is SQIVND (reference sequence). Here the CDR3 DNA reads TGTGCCAGTAGTATCGGGGTAGCGGGAGGGGGTGAGCAGTTCTTC. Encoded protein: CASSIGVAGGGEQFF.

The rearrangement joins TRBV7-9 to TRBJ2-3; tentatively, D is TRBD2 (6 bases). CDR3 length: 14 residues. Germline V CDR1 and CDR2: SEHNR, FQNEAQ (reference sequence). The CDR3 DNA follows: TGTGCTCACCCCGGGAGCCCCAGCACAGATACGCAGTATTTT. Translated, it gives CAHPGSPSTDTQYF.

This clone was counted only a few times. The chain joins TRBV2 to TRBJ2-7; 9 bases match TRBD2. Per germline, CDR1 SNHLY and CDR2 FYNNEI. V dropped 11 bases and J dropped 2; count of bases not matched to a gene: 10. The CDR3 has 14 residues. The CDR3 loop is CAGKGGGRAYEQYF. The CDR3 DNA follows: TGTGCCGGCAAGGGGGGCGGGAGGGCCTACGAGCAGTACTTC.

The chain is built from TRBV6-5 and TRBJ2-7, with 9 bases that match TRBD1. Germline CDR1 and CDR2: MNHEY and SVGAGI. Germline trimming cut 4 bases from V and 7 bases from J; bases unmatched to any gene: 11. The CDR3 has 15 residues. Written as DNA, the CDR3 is TGTGCCAGCAGTTCCCGACAGGGGGTGACCTTGGAGCAGTACTTC. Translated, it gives CASSSRQGVTLEQYF.

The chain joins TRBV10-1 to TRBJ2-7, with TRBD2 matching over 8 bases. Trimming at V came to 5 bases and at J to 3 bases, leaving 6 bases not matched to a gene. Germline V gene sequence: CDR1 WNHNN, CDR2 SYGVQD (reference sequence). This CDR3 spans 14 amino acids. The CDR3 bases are TGCGCCAGCAGTCCTATCAGCGGGAGCTACGAGCAGTACTTC. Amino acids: CASSPISGSYEQYF.

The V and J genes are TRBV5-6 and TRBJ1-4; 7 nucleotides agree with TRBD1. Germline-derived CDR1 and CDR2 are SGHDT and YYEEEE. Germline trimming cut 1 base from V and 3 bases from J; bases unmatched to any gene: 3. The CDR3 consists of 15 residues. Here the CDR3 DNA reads TGTGCCAGCAGCTTGAACAGGGGTTCTAATGAAAAACTGTTTTTT. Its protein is CASSLNRGSNEKLFF.

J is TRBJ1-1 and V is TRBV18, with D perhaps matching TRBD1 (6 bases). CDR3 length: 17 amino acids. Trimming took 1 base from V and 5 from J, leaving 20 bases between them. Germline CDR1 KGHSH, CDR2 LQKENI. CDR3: CASSPQSGGGGGTEAFF. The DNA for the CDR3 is TGTGCCAGCTCACCACAATCCGGCGGGGGAGGGGGGACTGAAGCTTTCTTT.

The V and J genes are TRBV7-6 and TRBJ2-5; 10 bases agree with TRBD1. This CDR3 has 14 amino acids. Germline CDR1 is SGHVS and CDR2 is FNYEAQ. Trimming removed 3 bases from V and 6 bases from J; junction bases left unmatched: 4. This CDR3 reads CASSLSDRGKTQYF. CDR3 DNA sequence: TGTGCCAGCAGCTTGTCGGACAGGGGGAAGACCCAGTACTTC.

CDR3 DNA sequence: TGTGCCAGCAGCTTAGCAGGGACTAGCGGGAGCGGGGTAGAGCAGTTCTTC. This gives the protein CASSLAGTSGSGVEQFF. This chain uses TRBV7-6 with TRBJ2-1; TRBD2 matches 14 bases. Trimming cost V 0 bases and J 10 bases; bases outside gene matches: 8. This CDR3 has 17 amino acids. CDR1 and CDR2 (germline): SGHVS, FNYEAQ.

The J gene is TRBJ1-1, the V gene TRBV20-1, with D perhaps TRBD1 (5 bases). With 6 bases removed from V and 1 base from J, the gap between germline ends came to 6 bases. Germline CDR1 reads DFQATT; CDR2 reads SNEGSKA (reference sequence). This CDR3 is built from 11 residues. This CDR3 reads CSATGNTEAFF. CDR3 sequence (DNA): TGCAGTGCCACAGGGAACACTGAAGCTTTCTTT.

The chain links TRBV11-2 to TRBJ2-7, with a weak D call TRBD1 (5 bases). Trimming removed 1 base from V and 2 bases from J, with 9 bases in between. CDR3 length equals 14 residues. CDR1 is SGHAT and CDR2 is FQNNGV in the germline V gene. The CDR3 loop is CASSLAGIPYEQYF. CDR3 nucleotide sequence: TGTGCCAGCAGCTTAGCAGGGATTCCCTACGAGCAGTACTTC.

The CDR3, as DNA: TGTGCCACCAGCTCTACCGAGGACTACGAGCAGTACTTC. It yields the protein CATSSTEDYEQYF. The rearrangement uses TRBV15 and TRBJ2-7; no clear D gene. V shed 5 bases and J shed 3 bases, with 11 bases lying between them. Per germline, CDR1 LNHNV and CDR2 YYDKDF (reference sequence). This CDR3 is 13 amino acids long.

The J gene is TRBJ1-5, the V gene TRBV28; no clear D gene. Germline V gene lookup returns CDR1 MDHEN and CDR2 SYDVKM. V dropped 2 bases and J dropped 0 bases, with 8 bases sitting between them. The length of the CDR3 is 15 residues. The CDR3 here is CASSLGGSSNQPQHF. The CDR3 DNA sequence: TGTGCCAGCAGTTTAGGAGGGAGTAGCAATCAGCCCCAGCATTTT. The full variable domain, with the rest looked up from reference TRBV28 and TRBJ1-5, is DVKVTQSSRYLVKRTGEKVFLECVQDMDHENMFWYRQDPGLGLRLIYFSYDVKMKEKGDIPEGYSVSREKKERFSLILESASTNQTSMYLCASSLGGSSNQPQHFGDGTRLSIL.

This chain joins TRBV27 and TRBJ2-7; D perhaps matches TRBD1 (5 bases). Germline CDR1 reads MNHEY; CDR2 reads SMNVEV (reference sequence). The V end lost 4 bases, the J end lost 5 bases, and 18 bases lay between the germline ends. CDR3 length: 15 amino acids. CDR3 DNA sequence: TGTGCCAGCAGTTCAACAGGTGCCCGGACAAACGAGCAGTACTTC. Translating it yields CASSSTGARTNEQYF.

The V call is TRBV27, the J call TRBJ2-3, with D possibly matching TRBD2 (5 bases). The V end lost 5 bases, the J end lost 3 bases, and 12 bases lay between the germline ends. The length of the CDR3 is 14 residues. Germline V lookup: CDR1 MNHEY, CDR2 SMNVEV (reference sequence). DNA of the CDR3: TGTGCCAGCAGTAGGCTAGCCCTGACAGATACGCAGTATTTT. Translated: CASSRLALTDTQYF.

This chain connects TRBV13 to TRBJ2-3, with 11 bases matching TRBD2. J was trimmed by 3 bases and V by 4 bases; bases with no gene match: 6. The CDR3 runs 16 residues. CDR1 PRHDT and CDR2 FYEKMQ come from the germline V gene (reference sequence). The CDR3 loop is CASSSPTSGKTDTQYF. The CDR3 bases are TGTGCCAGCAGCTCCCCGACTAGCGGGAAAACAGATACGCAGTATTTT.